This T cell receptor beta chain derives from a study of T-cell reconstitution after alpha-beta-depleted transplantation in children. Germline lookup yields CDR1 MDHEN and CDR2 SYDVKM. V was cut by 7 bases and J by 14 bases, with 21 bases left in between. The CDR3 sequence is 14 residues long. This clonotype was seen at least ten times. Unique molecular identifiers were incorporated during preparation of the TCRbeta library. TCRdb fed the PCR reads into MiXCR, producing one record per CDR3 protein. The sample holds about 610,000 distinct CDR3 sequences, 10% to 13% seen once. The sequence was obtained from a human donor who donated a stem cell graft to a child with acute myeloid leukemia. The material sequenced was PBMCs from the stem cell graft donor, taken from the stem cell graft. The chain is built from TRBV28 and TRBJ1-6; D not resolved. CDR3 loop: CASTPRQTGRALHF. The DNA of the CDR3 is TGTGCCAGCACCCCGCGGCAGACGGGAAGGGCCCTCCACTTT.